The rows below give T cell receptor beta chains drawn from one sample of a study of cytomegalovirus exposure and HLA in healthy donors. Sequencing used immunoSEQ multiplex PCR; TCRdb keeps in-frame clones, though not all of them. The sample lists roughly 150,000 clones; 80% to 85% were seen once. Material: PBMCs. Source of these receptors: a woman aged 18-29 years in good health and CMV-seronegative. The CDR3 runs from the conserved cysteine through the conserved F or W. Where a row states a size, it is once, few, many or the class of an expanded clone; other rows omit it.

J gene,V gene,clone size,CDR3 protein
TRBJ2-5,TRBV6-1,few,CASSEVSGTQETQYF
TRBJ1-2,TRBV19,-,CASSIRTDSNYGYTF
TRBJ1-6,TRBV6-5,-,CASSYSRPRESSPLHF
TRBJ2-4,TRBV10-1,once,CASYKGQLGVAKNIQYF
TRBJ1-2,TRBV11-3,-,CASSLQGTGHGYTF
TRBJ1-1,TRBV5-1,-,CASSLVPGRAIAEAFF
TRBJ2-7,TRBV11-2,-,CASSGTGTFEQYF
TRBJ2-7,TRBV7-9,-,CSSSRAGGPSDEQYF
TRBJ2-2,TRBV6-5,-,CASSLRLVGGELFF
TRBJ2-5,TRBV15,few,CATSNLGSGQETQYF
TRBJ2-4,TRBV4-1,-,CASSPRAGAKNIQYF
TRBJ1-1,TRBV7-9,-,CASSLAGGTFF
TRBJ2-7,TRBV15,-,CATTLGTSGGEQYF
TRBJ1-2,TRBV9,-,CASSVEGKGLEGYTF
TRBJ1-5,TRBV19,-,CASRKMGPTPSLPQHF
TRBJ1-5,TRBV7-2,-,CASSSGLNQPQHF
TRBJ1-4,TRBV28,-,CASSSGHLNEKLFF
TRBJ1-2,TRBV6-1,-,CASSEIQRNYGYTF
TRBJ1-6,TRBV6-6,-,CASSSGGGLSKSPLHF
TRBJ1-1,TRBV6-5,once,CASRSGTVAFF
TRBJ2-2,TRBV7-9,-,CASSPPTGIAELFF
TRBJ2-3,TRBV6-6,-,CASSITDTQYF
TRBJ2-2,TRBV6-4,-,CASSDSGTGGETGELFF
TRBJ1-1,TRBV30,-,CAWSASTGLNTEAFF
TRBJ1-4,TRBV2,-,CASSPEYGEKLFF